The clone carrying this T cell receptor beta chain was detected ten times or more. Its antigen is currently unknown. Germline CDR1 MNHNS, CDR2 SASEGT. The CDR3 is 14 amino acids. Losses at the gene ends were 10 bases for V and 4 bases for J; bases not matched to a gene: 9. Together with thyroid ultrasound, orbital computed tomography, serum thyroxine and TRAb, clinical symptoms were used for diagnoses. The data belong to a study of T cells in Graves' hyperthyroidism and ophthalmopathy. Overall study: Peripheral blood was drawn at first diagnosis, prior to all treatment.

Study-level findings and limits: Stable hyperthyroidism was told apart from ophthalmopathy by a model built on 13 V-J features.

What was amplified from RNA transcripts were TCR beta CDR3 regions. RT-PCR in the first round (using the HTBI primer set) targeted the TCR CDR3. MiXCR, run by TCRdb on the multiplex PCR reads, gives a single entry per CDR3 protein. Among around 580,000 distinct CDR3 sequences listed, approximately 15% were seen once. V usage is TRBV6-1 and J usage is TRBJ2-1; 8 nucleotides agree with TRBD1. The sample was blood. This clonotype was obtained from a woman under 30 with Graves' hyperthyroidism. As DNA, the CDR3 is TGTGCCACCGGGACAGGTGGGGGTTACAATGAGCAGTTCTTC. This encodes CATGTGGGYNEQFF.